This T cell receptor (beta chain) is drawn from a study of control samples from healthy donors and cancer patients (dated by TCRdb to about 2020). The method was the immunoSEQ multiplex PCR assay. Sourced from immuneACCESS, this table was stored by TCRdb with only in-frame sequences that have V and J called. A share of the clones is absent; for the studies checked, an unresolved V gene accounts for under half, and the remainder has no known explanation. This sample comprises more than 100,000 clones, about 89% of them detected only once. The ten top clones hold about 20% of the sample. As to this clone: Its antigen remains unidentified. No much larger clonotype is one base removed from it; base qualities were not supplied.

The CDR3 contains 12 residues, cysteine and phenylalanine counted. CDR3 DNA only is kept here, 36 bases in frame from base 1. Trimmed from V: 7 bases; trimmed from J: 5 bases; junction bases lacking a gene match: 6. CDR1 SQVTM and CDR2 ANQGSEA are derived from the germline V gene. The source of this sequence is a man aged 60-69 years with lung cancer. Here the chain combines TRBV29-1 and TRBJ2-7, and 9 junction bases match TRBD1. The sample was PBMCs. CDR3 sequence: CSAGQGTNEQYF. DNA sequence: TGCAGCGCCGGACAGGGGACGAACGAGCAGTACTTC.